The 24 T cell receptor beta chains listed next were all sequenced from one sample in a study of blood T cell repertoires in COVID-19. Produced via immunoSEQ multiplex PCR; TCRdb's table is partial and in-frame only. The sample lists 99,000 or so clones; around 74% were seen once. The source material was peripheral blood. These receptors were collected from a woman between 70 and 85 years old with acute or convalescent COVID-19.

J is TRBJ2-4 and V is TRBV2; tentatively, D is TRBD1 (5 bases). CDR1 SNHLY and CDR2 FYNNEI come from the germline V gene. The CDR3 spans 10 residues. Trimming took 8 bases from V and 7 from J, leaving 6 bases between them. DNA for the CDR3: TGTGCCAGCGGGGCGAACATTCAGTACTTC. Its translation is CASGANIQYF.

The chain employs TRBV4-1 and TRBJ1-5; possible D gene TRBD1, 6 bases. Trimming left V 2 bases short and J 4 bases short, with 18 bases between. Looked up from germline, CDR1 is MGHRA and CDR2 is YSYEKL. The length of the CDR3 is 17 residues. The CDR3 coding sequence is TGCGCCAGCAGCCAATCTGACAAAGGACAGACAAATCAGCCCCAGCATTTT. Translated: CASSQSDKGQTNQPQHF.

This clone was picked up a small number of times. The V gene is TRBV11-3, the J gene TRBJ2-2; 9 bases agree with TRBD2. The CDR3 is made up of 15 amino acids. V shed 5 bases, J shed 4 bases, and the junction held 5 bases outside the gene matches. Germline V gene sequence: CDR1 SGHNT, CDR2 YENEEA. DNA for the CDR3: TGTGCCAGCAGCCGCGGGGGGGCGGGCACCGGGGAGCTGTTTTTT. Protein product: CASSRGGAGTGELFF.

CDR3 region: CASSPDRFSFSGANVLTF. For the CDR3, the DNA is TGCGCCAGCAGCCCGGACAGGTTTTCCTTCTCTGGGGCCAACGTCCTGACTTTC. The chain links TRBV4-3 to TRBJ2-6; the match to TRBD1 covers 7 bases. CDR1 is LGHNA and CDR2 is YSLEER in the germline V gene. CDR3 length equals 18 residues. Unmatched junction bases numbered 9, after V lost 4 bases and J lost 0 bases.

The chain's CDR3 is CASPTGVSTGEQYF. DNA for the CDR3: TGCGCCAGCCCTACAGGGGTCTCAACAGGCGAGCAGTACTTC. This chain connects TRBV10-1 to TRBJ2-7; TRBD1 matches 7 bases. The V gene end was trimmed by 8 bases and the J gene end by 6 bases; junction bases not matched to a gene: 13. Germline CDR1 WNHNN, CDR2 SYGVQD (reference sequence). This CDR3 has 14 residues.

This rearrangement joins TRBV19 to TRBJ2-1; TRBD2 matches 13 bases. The CDR3 loop spans 18 amino acids. The germline V gene encodes CDR1 LNHDA and CDR2 SQIVND (reference sequence). J lost 0 bases, V lost 3 bases, and 5 bases had no gene match. CDR3 amino acids: CASSMTSGGTSSYNEQFF. The CDR3, as DNA: TGTGCCAGTAGTATGACTAGCGGGGGGACCAGCTCCTACAATGAGCAGTTCTTC.

The chain combines TRBV3-1 (or the pseudogene TRBV3-2) with TRBJ2-5; the match to TRBD2 covers 13 bases. J lost 3 bases, V lost 3 bases, and 4 bases had no gene match. CDR1 and CDR2 from the germline V gene are LGHDT and YNNKEL (reference sequence). The CDR3 is made up of 16 amino acids. CDR3 in amino acids: CASSQAGLAGEETQYF. For the CDR3, the DNA is TGTGCCAGCAGCCAGGCCGGACTAGCGGGGGAAGAGACCCAGTACTTC.

The chain links TRBV29-1 to TRBJ2-2; tentatively, D is TRBD1 (7 bases). V was clipped by 3 bases and J by 3 bases, with 11 bases between them. The germline V gene has CDR1 SQVTM and CDR2 ANQGSEA. The CDR3 extends over 14 amino acids. The CDR3 loop reads CSVDRGADTGELFF. CDR3 DNA: TGCAGCGTTGACAGGGGGGCGGACACCGGGGAGCTGTTTTTT.

This rearrangement joins TRBV18 to TRBJ1-3, with a possible D match to TRBD1 (5 bases). The CDR3 is 16 amino acids. In germline, CDR1 is KGHSH, CDR2 LQKENI. V was pared by 3 bases and J by 0 bases, with 12 bases between. DNA of the CDR3: TGTGCCAGCTCACCCACCATCGACAGCTCTGGAAACACCATATATTTT. Translation: CASSPTIDSSGNTIYF.

This chain links TRBV10-2 with TRBJ1-5; 7 positions agree with TRBD1. V lost 8 bases, J lost 7 bases, and 11 bases stayed unmatched. This CDR3 has 14 residues. The germline V gene has CDR1 WSHSY and CDR2 SAAADI. For the CDR3, the DNA is TGCGCCAGCGCAGGAGACAGGGTTCGACAGCCCCAGCATTTT. The encoded protein is CASAGDRVRQPQHF.

The genes are TRBV3-1 (or the pseudogene TRBV3-2) and TRBJ2-3; perhaps TRBD1 as D (5 bases). Trimming removed 2 bases from V and 0 bases from J, with 9 bases in between. CDR1 is LGHDT and CDR2 is YNNKEL in the germline V gene (reference sequence). The CDR3 runs 15 residues. For the CDR3, the DNA is TGTGCCAGCAGCCAATTACAGGACAGCACAGATACGCAGTATTTT. Translated, it gives CASSQLQDSTDTQYF.

As concerns this clone: Additional DNA sequences in this sample encode the identical CDR3. This chain links TRBV18 with TRBJ1-2, with D maybe TRBD1 (5 bases). V shed 3 bases and J shed 5 bases, with 7 bases lying between them. Germline CDR1 and CDR2: KGHSH and LQKENI. The CDR3 covers 12 residues. The CDR3 region has the DNA TGTGCCAGCTCACCCGGGGGGTATGGCTACACCTTC. Protein product: CASSPGGYGYTF.

This chain joins TRBV5-6 and TRBJ1-2; 9 nucleotides agree with TRBD1. The CDR3 is 15 amino acids. The ends lost 3 bases at V and 6 bases at J; junction bases unmatched: 9. Germline V gene sequence: CDR1 SGHDT, CDR2 YYEEEE. DNA of the CDR3: TGTGCCAGCAGCTCAACAAGGACAGGGGCCCATGGCTACACCTTC. It translates to CASSSTRTGAHGYTF.

This chain connects TRBV9 to TRBJ2-3, with 7 bases identical to TRBD2. This CDR3 spans 16 amino acids. Germline V lookup: CDR1 SGDLS, CDR2 YYNGEE. After removal of 0 bases from V and 4 bases from J, the junction contained 8 bases not matched to a gene. CDR3 region: CASSVVPGGFADTQYF. The CDR3 nucleotides are TGTGCCAGCAGCGTAGTGCCGGGGGGATTCGCAGATACGCAGTATTTT. Drawing the rest from reference TRBV9 and TRBJ2-3, the complete variable domain is DSGVTQTPKHLITATGQRVTLRCSPRSGDLSVYWYQQSLDQGLQFLIQYYNGEERAKGNILERFSAQQFPDLHSELNLSSLELGDSALYFCASSVVPGGFADTQYFGPGTRLTVL.

The chain carries TRBV3-1 (or the pseudogene TRBV3-2) and TRBJ1-1; TRBD1 is a possible D gene (5 bases). Trimming stripped 3 bases from V and 6 bases from J, with 14 bases between. The CDR3 is made up of 14 amino acids. Germline V gene lookup returns CDR1 LGHDT and CDR2 YNNKEL (reference sequence). CDR3 bases: TGTGCCAGCAGCCAGGTTAGGGGAGGGGCTGAAGCTTTCTTT. It encodes CASSQVRGGAEAFF.

This clone was counted a single time. The chain couples TRBV5-4 to TRBJ1-4, with 8 positions matching TRBD1. J gave up 3 bases and V 4 bases, and 8 bases lay outside the gene matches. This CDR3 spans 16 amino acids. Germline CDR1 and CDR2: SGHNT and YYREEE (reference sequence). The CDR3 DNA is TGTGCCAGCAGCGACCGACAGGGGAGAGCTAATGAAAAACTGTTTTTT. Residues: CASSDRQGRANEKLFF.

The genes are TRBV2 and TRBJ2-5; maybe TRBD1 (6 bases). Trimming took off 6 bases at V and 2 bases at J, with 10 bases between the two ends. CDR3 size: 13 residues. The germline V gene has CDR1 SNHLY and CDR2 FYNNEI. CDR3 in DNA: TGTGCCAGCAGCAGGACAGAACAAGAGACCCAGTACTTC. This translates into CASSRTEQETQYF.

This sequence joins TRBV11-2 and TRBJ2-7; D not resolved. The CDR3 runs 13 residues. Trimming shortened V by 2 bases and J by 2 bases, and 7 bases separated the two germline ends. The V gene's germline CDR1 is SGHAT and CDR2 FQNNGV. The CDR3 reads CASSLSGPYEQYF. The CDR3, as DNA: TGTGCCAGCAGCTTATCTGGGCCCTACGAGCAGTACTTC.

The chain has TRBV5-1 and TRBJ2-2, with 9 positions matching TRBD1. J gave up 5 bases and V 2 bases, and 7 bases lay outside the gene matches. The CDR3 consists of 16 residues. Germline V gives CDR1 SGHRS, CDR2 YFSETQ. The CDR3 here is CASSLWGQGETGELFF. DNA of the CDR3: TGCGCCAGCAGCTTATGGGGACAGGGCGAAACCGGGGAGCTGTTTTTT.

Only a few counts were recorded for this clone. The V and J genes are TRBV5-8 and TRBJ2-1; D gene ambiguous. Germline V gene data show CDR1 as SGHTS and CDR2 as YDEGEE. Between the trimmed V and J ends, which lost 0 bases and 0 bases, there was a span of 10 bases. This CDR3 has 16 residues. Here the CDR3 DNA reads TGTGCCAGCAGCTTGGGGGCAACCTTCTCCTACAATGAGCAGTTCTTC. This codes for CASSLGATFSYNEQFF.

Ten or more counts support this clone. The chain recombines TRBV30 with TRBJ2-7; 11 nucleotides align to TRBD2. The CDR3 extends over 13 amino acids. V was pared by 3 bases and J by 6 bases, with 4 bases of the junction left unmatched. In germline, CDR1 is GTSNPN, CDR2 SVGIG (reference sequence). Here the CDR3 DNA reads TGTGCCTGGAGGGGGGGACTAGCGGCCGAGCAGTACTTC. This codes for CAWRGGLAAEQYF.

The V gene is TRBV6-5, the J gene TRBJ2-2; TRBD2 matches 14 bases. The V segment lost 9 bases and the J segment 7 bases; nucleotides outside the gene matches: 4. The CDR3 totals 14 residues. From germline, CDR1 is MNHEY and CDR2 SVGAGI. The CDR3 nucleotides are TGTGCCAGTCGACTAGCGGGGGGGTACGGGGAGCTGTTTTTT. This encodes CASRLAGGYGELFF.

The sample holds a few counts of this clone. A read error is the likely source, as a far larger clone sits one nucleotide away. The V gene is TRBV5-1, the J gene TRBJ2-7; TRBD2 matches 8 bases. V was pared by 10 bases and J by 7 bases, with 22 bases of the junction left unmatched. CDR1 SGHRS and CDR2 YFSETQ come from the germline V gene. The CDR3 is 16 amino acids. Here the CDR3 DNA reads TGCGCCTGCTTGAGCCGTCGGGGGGGCCGGGGGGGGGAGCAGTACTTC. Translated, it gives CACLSRRGGRGGEQYF.

This rearrangement joins TRBV21-1 to TRBJ2-5; the DNA was not compared with TRBD1, the D call given in the table. TRBV21-1 constitutes a pseudogene. The CDR3 loop spans 19 amino acids. The CDR3 spells CASSKVHDRPWASQETQYF. DNA for the CDR3: TGTGCCAGCAGCAAAGTTCACGATAGGCCGTGGGCCTCCCAAGAGACCCAGTACTTC.